This T cell receptor beta chain is drawn from a study of response to subunit inactivated influenza vaccine. CDR1 and CDR2 (germline): MNHEY, SMNVEV (reference sequence). V was clipped by 6 bases and J by 8 bases, with 14 bases between them. CDR3 length equals 14 residues. TCRdb passed the RT-PCR reads through MiXCR, listing each CDR3 protein once. This repertoire shows hundreds of thousands of distinct CDR3 sequences, roughly 10% found once; its top ten account for approximately 11%. The sample holds a few counts of this clonotype. In addition, the sample was reused for a study of T cells expressing NK-cell markers. Turning to that study: TCR beta libraries carry UMIs added by 5'RACE template switching. Seven HCMV-seropositive donors and one seronegative donor made up the eight sequenced donors. In several donors, dominant CD3+CD56+NKG2C+ clones formed roughly 1.0-7.5% of CD8+ cells.

The sequenced sample was PBMCs from blood, obtained on the day of vaccination. This receptor was obtained from a man aged 45-60 years who received an inactivated influenza vaccine. The chain employs TRBV27 and TRBJ1-6, with no clear D. CDR3 sequence: CASSQGYGDSPLHF. The CDR3 nucleotides are TGTGCCAGCAGCCAAGGATATGGGGATTCACCCCTCCACTTT.